This entry features one T cell receptor (beta chain) sequence. What it binds is unknown. Template switching added a universal primer site, and cDNA bore unique molecular identifiers. TCRdb re-derived calls from the 5' RACE reads in MiXCR, one entry per CDR3 protein. The sample contains 650,000 to 750,000 distinct CDR3 sequences, 20% to 25% of which appear only once. CDR1 and CDR2 from the germline V gene are SGHKS and YYEKEE (reference sequence). This CDR3 is built from 14 residues. V was trimmed by 2 bases and J by 9 bases, leaving 15 bases between them. The sample belongs to a study of identical twins. Study conclusions and caveats: The degree of excess twin sharing was weaker in beta out-of-frame sequences.

The data were also submitted as part of a second study, on T cells expressing NK-cell markers.

This TCR was sampled from a woman in her late teens or twenties in good health. The sequenced sample was PBMCs. This chain links TRBV5-5 with TRBJ2-1; D ambiguous. The CDR3 protein is CASSFMGFEREQFF. The CDR3 DNA is TGTGCCAGCAGCTTTATGGGCTTCGAACGTGAGCAGTTCTTC.